A single TCR beta chain is shown here with its context. Its antigen is not yet known. No clone much larger than this one lies a single base away; base qualities are absent. Germline trimming: 6 bases from V, 9 bases from J; junction bases outside gene matches: 8. The cysteine opens and the phenylalanine closes a CDR3 of 14 amino acids. Kept here is only the CDR3 DNA, which spans 42 bases and is read in frame from base 1. CDR1 MNHEY and CDR2 SVGAGI are derived from the germline V gene. The data were taken from a study of cytomegalovirus exposure and HLA in healthy donors (dated by TCRdb to about 2017). Study-level background: An earlier analysis of some 500 of the donors reported approximately 270 Gb of sequence data and some 120 million unique TCR beta sequences from some 180 million T cells. An early release covering 500 to 750 HLA-typed donors comprised about 290 gigabases of sequencing data and 85 million or so unique TCR sequences. The genetic ancestry cluster associated with self-reported Caucasian donors included about 81% of the approximately 430 genotyped donors. The aim of the study was to test whether cataloging public T cell receptors could identify signatures of past pathogen exposure. The study profiled the T cell repertoires of hundreds of subjects by immunosequencing and related them to cytomegalovirus serostatus. A separate validation cohort of roughly 120 different subjects was used in addition to the approximately 700-subject first cohort. To predict cytomegalovirus infection status, the study combined high-throughput TCR immunosequencing, statistical association of individual TCRs with disease status, and machine learning. To study patterns of TCR occurrence, a later analysis re-analyzed previously published TCR beta repertoires from 550 to 800 donors and added high-resolution HLA genotyping. The later analysis used no new phenotypic data to find candidate immune exposures, relying instead on TCR beta sequences and their occurrence across donors. An earlier analysis of around 640 of the donors used high-throughput TCR beta sequencing to judge whether each TCR beta V gene segment behaved as functional or pseudogenic. Donor age, sex, ethnicity and CMV serostatus were compiled alongside the repertoire data. In a later genetic analysis, genome-wide SNP genotypes for 398 of the 666 donors were used, and that subset was treated as a discovery cohort. Every repertoire in the discovery cohort had been generated on one and the same sequencing platform. Both class I and class II loci were covered by HLA typing, at four-digit resolution. The number of donors typed differed by locus, with 629-630 for A, B, C, DRB1 and DQB1, around 500 for DQA1, about 610 for DPA1, and some 440 for DPB1. Because of strong linkage in the cohort, 4 to 6 DR-DQ haplotypes were treated as single units for association and clustering. On average, over 200,000 unique TCR beta nucleotide sequences were sequenced per donor among a few hundred genotyped donors of the cohort, with about 19% of those sequences being non-productive.

The library was produced with the immunoSEQ multiplex PCR assay. For the multiplex PCR, a mixture combining 60 forward primers for TCR Vbeta segments and 13 reverse primers for TCR Jbeta segments was used. A multiplex PCR assay on genomic DNA amplified the CDR3 region of rearranged TCR beta genes. Amplified TCR beta libraries were sequenced as 87-base-pair reads on the Illumina HiSeq System. The authors' analysis ran thus. A later analysis counted tens of millions of unique TCR beta chains across the roughly 700 repertoires, and 10 million to 12 million of these chains were shared by at least two donors. Raw reads were error-corrected and collapsed into unique sequences with a nearest-neighbor algorithm that merged closely related sequences to remove PCR and sequencing errors. Alignment of CDR3 sequences to IMGT reference sequences was used to assign V, D and J gene segments. Each retained sequence needed at least a six-nucleotide match to both a V gene segment and a J gene segment. Rearrangements were classified as productive when the CDR3 lacked stop codons and remained in frame with V and J, and all other rearrangements were classified as non-productive. CDR3 was defined by IMGT convention, running from the second conserved V-encoded cysteine to the conserved J-encoded phenylalanine. In an earlier analysis of around 600 of the donors, sequences lacking an unambiguous match to a single V gene segment were excluded. In an earlier analysis of approximately 610 of the donors, V segments were called functional above 56.7% productive rearrangements and were called segregating when the between-donor standard deviation exceeded 5%. A statistical classification framework was built to diagnose cytomegalovirus status from the catalog of TCR beta chain sequences. In a later analysis, TCR nucleotide sequences were compared against IMGT/GENE-DB human TR gene sequences so that V and J genes could be assigned. A later analysis assigned CDR3 sequences and most-parsimonious VDJ recombination scenarios with the TCRdist pipeline. In a later analysis, every TCR beta chain was defined by the combination of its CDR3 amino acid sequence and its V-gene family, and reads without a unique V-gene family were dropped. To address suspected cross-contamination and a sequencing artifact, a later analysis removed over 500 highly shared, low-generation-probability nucleotide sequences. A later analysis calculated a clonal expansion index for each public chain from normalized within-repertoire ranks of inferred template counts. A later analysis computed generation probabilities with a VDJ recombination model fitted to out-of-frame rearrangements, and checked the results against IGoR. In a later analysis, hypergeometric tests were used to score TCR-TCR, TCR-HLA and TCR-CMV co-occurrence, with a repertoire-size bias correction applied to TCR pairs. In a later analysis, false discovery rates were estimated by permuting HLA or CMV assignments 20 times. In a later analysis, co-occurring TCRs were grouped with DBSCAN, and TCRdist sequence similarity was added when clustering was performed within HLA-allele-positive subsets. Repertoires with fewer than 30,000 or more than 120,000 public chains, plus five repertoires with anomalous nucleotide sharing, were excluded from co-occurrence clustering. TCRdb re-hosts the immuneACCESS table, in-frame sequences only. Its copies lack some clones; in the studies checked, an unresolved V gene accounts for under half of them, and the cause for the rest is not known. D and trimming come from the DNA, and the V and J calls and clone size come from that table. The sample table shows under 200,000 clones, and approximately 80% are seen once. Around 4% of the sample is taken by the ten largest.

The cohort comprised several hundred healthy bone marrow donors. At the time of sampling, all cohort members were nominally healthy, though unrecorded immune exposures were likely present. The donor was CMV seronegative and belonged to the group of roughly 330 seronegative cohort members. A peripheral blood sample was provided by each donor, and peripheral blood mononuclear cells were used for TCR beta sequencing. The Qiagen DNeasy Blood Extraction Kit was used to extract genomic DNA from the blood cell samples. General conclusions and limits of the study: Roughly uniform sequencing depth across donors was assumed in presence/absence analyses, although this assumption may not hold. According to a later analysis, parvovirus B19, influenza, CMV and Epstein-Barr virus appeared linked to several top co-occurrence clusters. Because HLA typing was missing for some donors at each locus, association tests included only the typed subset. The authors suggested that the approach could potentially be generalized to other disease states and immunological phenotypes. Across donors, most TCR sequences were observed very rarely, whereas some public TCRs were present in many individuals. Three of the identified cytomegalovirus-associated TCR beta chains were confirmed in vitro to be specific for cytomegalovirus antigens. A further reported finding was that TCR beta sequences accurately predicted the HLA-A and HLA-B alleles for most subjects in the first cohort. Because the 87-base-pair reads could not distinguish some IMGT-functional V segments, including TRBV6-2 and TRBV6-3, those segments were excluded. Because counts were too low, about 15 rarely observed V segments, including chromosome 9 orphons, were left out of the earlier analysis of about 500 of the donors. A later analysis found that TCR association rates varied across HLA loci, with DRB1 alleles showing the most associated TCRs and HLA-C alleles the fewest. Assigning TCR associations to individual alleles was difficult when HLA alleles, especially DR and DQ, strongly co-occurred. The sequencing pipeline was judged likely to have produced a cluster of highly shared sequence variants as a technical artifact. Broadly in line with IMGT annotations, most TCR beta V segments showed up in productive rearrangements about 87% or about 30% of the time in an earlier analysis of several hundred of the donors. Linkage disequilibrium might explain the correlated functional status among segregating V segments, but an unknown experimental factor could not be excluded. According to a later genetic analysis, donors in an Asian-associated ancestry cluster had fewer N-insertions in productive TCRs than the approximately 670-donor mean. The study listed around 160 TCR beta chains as associated with cytomegalovirus. In a later genetic analysis, a missense DCLRE1C variant was associated with V-gene and J-gene trimming of TCR beta chains, and the association was replicated in an independent cohort. The classifier was reported to diagnose cytomegalovirus status with high specificity and sensitivity in both the original and validation cohorts. In a later analysis, HLA-associated TCR beta chains were found to be more clonally expanded and to have lower generation probabilities than equally common non-associated chains. The cohort was sequenced for TCR beta chains only, and without alpha or paired-chain data the features that could be detected were limited. A later analysis associated about 16,000 TCR beta sequences with specific HLA alleles at a false discovery rate of 0.05. Immune exposure information for the cohort was limited to CMV serostatus. In a later analysis, most CMV-associated TCR beta chains were found to appear HLA-restricted, with HLA associations seemingly driven largely by CMV exposure.

Sequences were obtained from PBMCs. The rearranged chain carries TRBV6-5 and TRBJ1-5, with 10 bases matching TRBD1. The TCR sequence derives from a middle-aged man in good health and CMV-seronegative. This receptor has the CDR3 CASSPGQGGRPQHF. The bases read TGTGCCAGCAGCCCCGGACAGGGGGGGAGGCCCCAGCATTTT.